This T cell receptor beta chain appears in the sequencing data of a study of identifying expanded T cells in peripheral blood (dated by TCRdb to between 2018 and 2021). As for the study more broadly: Four technical replicates, made by sequencing separate aliquots from the same pool of genomic DNA, were compared pairwise.

TCRbeta CDR3 regions were profiled with the immunoSEQ Assay using bias-controlled multiplex PCR amplification of genomic DNA. For the original study's pipeline: To quantify the absolute abundance of each unique TCRbeta CDR3 region, the sequences were collapsed and filtered. Differential abundance was tested with a binomial (Fisher-equivalent) model and with a beta-binomial model adding time-dependent variance fitted from healthy donors. Clones with fewer than 5 combined templates were removed, and a clone was called differentially abundant if the clone's Benjamini-Hochberg FDR was below 0.01. The form v = (b*log(k)+a)^2 was used to model beta-binomial variance as a function of total template count across the two samples. What TCRdb holds here is the immuneACCESS table cut down to in-frame rearrangements. Part of the clones is not present; checked against another copy, under half of the missing clones reflect an unresolved V gene, and the others are unexplained. V and J calls and clone size are as listed in that table; D and trimming were resolved from the DNA. For this sample the table gives approximately 100,000 clones, of which around nine tenths were detected only once. 15% to 20% of the sample rests with the top ten.

Counted from cysteine to phenylalanine, this CDR3 has 13 amino acids. This entry keeps only the CDR3 DNA: 39 bases, framed from base 1. The germline V gene gives CDR1 as MDHEN and CDR2 as SYDVKM. Trimming leaves V shorter by 5 bases and J shorter by 9 bases, with the junction holding 5 bases beyond the gene matches. Comments on this clone: Which antigen it targets is not known. There are no base qualities to consult, and no much larger clone falls within one base.

During the collection period, no infections or other immune events were recorded for the healthy donors. To calibrate time-dependent variance in a beta-binomial model of T-cell clone differential abundance, blood repertoires from healthy donors were used as a training cohort. The training cohort comprised approximately ten healthy donors, 3 female and 7 male. On average the donors were approximately 40 years old, and their ages spanned roughly 29 to 70 years. Whole blood from each healthy donor was obtained from a commercial supplier and was collected at three time points approximately 15 days apart. For immunosequencing, genomic DNA was extracted from whole blood that had not been sorted. Study-level results and caveats: Both the number of clones called differentially abundant and the false-positive rate were significantly reduced by the beta-binomial model across all healthy-donor time intervals. About 1.1 differentially abundant clones were flagged by the binomial model between technical replicates, whereas about 15 and 19 were flagged over two weeks and four weeks, respectively. The authors expected biological variance in healthy repertoires might increase further over much longer intervals such as months to years. Across all healthy donors, variance in clone template counts between approximately 2-week samples was found to increase significantly with total template count.

This chain joins TRBV28 to TRBJ2-7, with TRBD1 matching 12 junction bases. The source material was blood. The receptor's source is a person aged 18 to 70 in good health. The DNA sequence reads TGTGCCAGCAGTCCGGGACAGGGGGCTTGGCAGTACTTC. It translates as CASSPGQGAWQYF.